This TCR beta chain was recovered during a study of CD8 T cells in Susac syndrome. Trimming stripped 1 base from V and 3 bases from J, with 7 bases between. CDR3 length: 14 residues. The V gene's germline CDR1 is MNHEY and CDR2 SMNVEV (reference sequence). High-throughput TCR beta sequencing covered peripheral CD8+ and CD4+ T cells. Healthy donors, matched for age and sex, constituted the control group. TEMRA cells were FACS-enriched, unlike CD8+ and CD4+ T cells, which were negatively isolated. Random hexamers were used to reverse transcribe about 0.5 to 1 ug of RNA. Amplification of TCR beta CDR3 spanned 54 Vbeta and 13 Jbeta via immunoSEQ multiplex PCR. One entry per CDR3 protein results from TCRdb running MiXCR on the immunoSEQ multiplex PCR reads. In the table there are more than 65,000 distinct CDR3 sequences, 95% of which are singletons.

Sequencing input: CD8+ T cells from PBMCs. This TCR was recovered from a human donor in good health. V usage is TRBV27 and J usage is TRBJ1-5; D gene uncertain. The CDR3 nucleotides are TGTGCCAGCAGTTTATTGGGTCCCAATCAGCCCCAGCATTTT. Translated, it gives CASSLLGPNQPQHF.